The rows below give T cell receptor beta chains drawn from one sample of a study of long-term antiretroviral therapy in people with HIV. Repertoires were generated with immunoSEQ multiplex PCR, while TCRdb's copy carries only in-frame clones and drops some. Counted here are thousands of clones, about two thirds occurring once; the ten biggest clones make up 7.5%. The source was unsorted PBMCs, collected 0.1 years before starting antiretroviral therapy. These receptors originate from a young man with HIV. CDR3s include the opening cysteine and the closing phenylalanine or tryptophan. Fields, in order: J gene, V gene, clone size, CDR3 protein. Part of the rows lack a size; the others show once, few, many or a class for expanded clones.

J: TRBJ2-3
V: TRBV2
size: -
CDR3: CASAASTDTQYF

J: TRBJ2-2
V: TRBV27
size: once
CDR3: CASSSWTGANTGELFF

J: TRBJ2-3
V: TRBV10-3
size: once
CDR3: CAVGGQGAADTQYF

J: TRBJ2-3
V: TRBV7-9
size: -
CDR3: CASSLGRQGALDTQYF

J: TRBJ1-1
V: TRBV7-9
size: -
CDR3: CASSAGPEAFF

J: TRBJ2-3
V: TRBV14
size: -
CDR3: CASSQLQAILQGRTDTQYF

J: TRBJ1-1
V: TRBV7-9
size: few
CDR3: CASSLLDSNTEAFF

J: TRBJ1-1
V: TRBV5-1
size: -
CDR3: CASSLSVGANTEAFF

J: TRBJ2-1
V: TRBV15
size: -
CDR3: CATRTSGGSHYNEQFF

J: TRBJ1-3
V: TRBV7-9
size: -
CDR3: CASSLASGLANTIYF

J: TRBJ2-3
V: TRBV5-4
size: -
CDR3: CASSGGWSSGVGGTDTQYF

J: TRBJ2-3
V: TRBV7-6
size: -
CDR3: CASSFSGGSTDTQYF

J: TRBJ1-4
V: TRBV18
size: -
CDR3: CASSTLGQLDNEKLFF

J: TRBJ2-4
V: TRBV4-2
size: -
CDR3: CASSQGVLGGENIQYF

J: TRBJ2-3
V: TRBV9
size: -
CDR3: CASTRGVGGADTQYF

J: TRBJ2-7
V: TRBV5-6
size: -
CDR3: CASSFYRTSGEQYF

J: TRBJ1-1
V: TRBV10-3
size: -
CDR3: CAISETGNTEAFF

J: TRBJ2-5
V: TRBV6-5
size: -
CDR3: CASSPLAGGETQYF

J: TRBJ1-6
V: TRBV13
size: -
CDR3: CASSLSGTGISPLHF

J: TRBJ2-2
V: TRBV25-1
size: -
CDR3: CASSGYTGQLAGELFF

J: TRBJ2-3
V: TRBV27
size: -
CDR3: CASSFLVAGTDTQYF

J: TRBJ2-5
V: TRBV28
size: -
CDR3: CASNLQGQETQYF

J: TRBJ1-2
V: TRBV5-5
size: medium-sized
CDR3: CASSSLRGADGYTF

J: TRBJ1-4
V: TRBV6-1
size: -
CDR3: CASSAFLTGLDEKLFF

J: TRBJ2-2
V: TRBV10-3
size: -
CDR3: CAISEPPGQYTGELFF

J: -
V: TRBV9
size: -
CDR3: CASSLLGGRDEQYF

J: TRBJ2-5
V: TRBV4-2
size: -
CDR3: CASSQGEGATYQETQYF

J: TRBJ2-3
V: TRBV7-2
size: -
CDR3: CASSLGTGHTDTQYF

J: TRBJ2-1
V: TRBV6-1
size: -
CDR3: CATSPSSYNEQFF

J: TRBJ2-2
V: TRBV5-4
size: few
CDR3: CASSFDRSTGELFF

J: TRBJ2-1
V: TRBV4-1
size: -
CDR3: CASSPSSGAKTYNEQFF

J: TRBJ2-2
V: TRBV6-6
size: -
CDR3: CASSSRTGYNTGELFF

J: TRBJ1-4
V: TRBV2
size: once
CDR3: CASSEPGQGAEKLFF

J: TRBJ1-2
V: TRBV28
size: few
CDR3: CASKDSLYGYTF

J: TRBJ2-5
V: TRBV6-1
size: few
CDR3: CASSDASGGAETQYF

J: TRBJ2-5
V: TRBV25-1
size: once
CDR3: CASTGGAKTQYF

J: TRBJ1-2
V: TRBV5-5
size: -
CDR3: CASSPQGSPYGYTF

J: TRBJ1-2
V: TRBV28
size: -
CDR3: CASSLLGRGYGYTF

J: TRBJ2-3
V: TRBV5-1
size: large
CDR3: CASSLVGWQEGDTQYF

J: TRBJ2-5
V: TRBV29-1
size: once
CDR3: CSIKRGVQETQYF

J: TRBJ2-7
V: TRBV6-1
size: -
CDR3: CASSVAGAVYEQYF

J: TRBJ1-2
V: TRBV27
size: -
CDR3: CASSPHTGQLPYGYTF

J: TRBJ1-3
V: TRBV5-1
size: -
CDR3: CASSWGDSGNTIYF

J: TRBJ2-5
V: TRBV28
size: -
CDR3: CASSGGGLGGAETQYF

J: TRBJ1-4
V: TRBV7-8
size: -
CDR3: CASSLETGSGVEKLFF

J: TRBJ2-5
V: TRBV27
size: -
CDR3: CASSSRDTRETQYF

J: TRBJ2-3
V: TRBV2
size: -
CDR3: CASSDSGGGAFSTDTQYF

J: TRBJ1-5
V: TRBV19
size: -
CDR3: CASSMIGGPQHF

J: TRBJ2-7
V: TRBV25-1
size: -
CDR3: CASLDREREQYF

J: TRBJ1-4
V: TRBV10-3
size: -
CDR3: CAISESLAGQSGKLFF

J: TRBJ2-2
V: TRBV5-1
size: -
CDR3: CASSLLGTSGTGELFF

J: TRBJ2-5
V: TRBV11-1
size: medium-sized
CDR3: CASSLLAGKETQYF

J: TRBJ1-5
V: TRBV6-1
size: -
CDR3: CASSEVTNQPQHF

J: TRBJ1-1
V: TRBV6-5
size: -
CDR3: CASSYSRGETEAFF

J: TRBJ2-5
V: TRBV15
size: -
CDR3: CATSSLTSGGETQYF

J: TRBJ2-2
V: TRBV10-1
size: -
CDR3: CASSERWTGLVNTGELFF

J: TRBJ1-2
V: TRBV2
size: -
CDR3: CASTAGGGVGYTF

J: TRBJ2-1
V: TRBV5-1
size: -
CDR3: CASSSGQGAVEQFF

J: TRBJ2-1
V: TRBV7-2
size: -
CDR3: CASSYPLQGSSYNEQFF